A selection of T cell receptor beta chains follows, all from one sample in a study of OX40 agonist ivuxolimab in advanced cancers. TCRdb's table, derived via immunoSEQ multiplex PCR, lists solely in-frame clones and lacks some. The sample carries about 16,000 clones, 80% to 95% recorded once. Sequencing was performed on CD4+ or CD8+ T cells sorted from blood, taken in a trial of the OX40 agonist ivuxolimab. The receptors were sampled from an adult with an advanced solid tumor such as melanoma, head and neck, liver or kidney cancer. The CDR3 runs from the conserved cysteine through the conserved F or W. A D gene is named only where the DNA matches it firmly. Not every row has a clone size; where given, it reads once, few, many or a size class.

>TRBD1|TRBJ2-7|NA|TRBV4-1
TGCGCCAGCAGCCAACCGGGGACAGGGGCGACCTACGAGCAGTACTTC
CASSQPGTGATYEQYF
>NA|TRBJ2-7|NA|TRBV29-1
TGCAGCGTTGTTATAGACAGTCAGAGACACTCCTACGAGCAGTACTTC
CSVVIDSQRHSYEQYF
>NA|TRBJ2-2|NA|TRBV5-4
TGTGCCAGCAGCTTGTCAACAATGGGCGCTAAGAACACCGGGGAGCTGTTTTTT
CASSLSTMGAKNTGELFF
>NA|TRBJ2-1|NA|TRBV9
TGTGCCAGCAGCGTAGGGCAAGGTGAGCAGTTCTTC
CASSVGQGEQFF
>TRBD1|TRBJ2-7|NA|TRBV5-1
TGCGCCAGCAGCTTCGGGACAGGGGGCGACGAGCAGTACTTC
CASSFGTGGDEQYF
>TRBD2|TRBJ2-1|NA|TRBV6-4
TGTGCCAGCAGCGGACTAGCGGGAAATGAGCAGTTCTTC
CASSGLAGNEQFF
>TRBD1|TRBJ2-7|NA|TRBV19
TGTGCCAGTAGTACCTCAGCAGGGGGAGCCTACGAGCAGTACTTC
CASSTSAGGAYEQYF
>NA|TRBJ2-1|NA|TRBV9
TGTGCCAGCAGCGTCCCGCCGTCCTACAATGAGCAGTTCTTC
CASSVPPSYNEQFF
>TRBD2|TRBJ2-3|NA|TRBV9
TGTGCCAGCAGCCCGGAGGCTAGCGGGAGTAGAATAGATACGCAGTATTTT
CASSPEASGSRIDTQYF
>NA|TRBJ2-1|few|TRBV9
TGTGCCAGCAGCGTAGGAGGAAACTCCTACAATGAGCAGTTCTTC
CASSVGGNSYNEQFF
>NA|TRBJ2-7|NA|TRBV15
TGTGCCACGTCTGTGGGGGGGGCCTCGAACTACGAGCAGTACTTC
CATSVGGASNYEQYF
>NA|TRBJ2-7|NA|TRBV7-2
TGTGCCAGCAGCGCGCTCACCTGGGGCGAGCAGTACTTC
CASSALTWGEQYF
>TRBD2|TRBJ2-7|NA|TRBV7-6
TGTGCCAGCTCCGGGACTAGCGGCTCCTACGAGCAGTACTTC
CASSGTSGSYEQYF
>NA|TRBJ1-1|NA|TRBV11-2
TGTGCCAGCAGCTTAAGCCTGAGCACTGAAGCTTTCTTT
CASSLSLSTEAFF
>NA|TRBJ1-6|NA|TRBV7-8
TGTGCCAGCAGCTACACCGGGGGCCGGGGGGGATCACCCCTCCACTTT
CASSYTGGRGGSPLHF
>TRBD2|TRBJ2-7|NA|TRBV7-2
TGTGCCAGCAGCTTCTCCATTGGACTAGCGGGAGTAACCGAGCAGTACTTC
CASSFSIGLAGVTEQYF
>NA|TRBJ1-1|NA|TRBV14
TGTGCCAGCAGCCAACCGGGGGAGATGAACACTGAAGCTTTCTTT
CASSQPGEMNTEAFF
>NA|TRBJ2-1|NA|TRBV19
TGTGCCAGTAGTTGGGCGGGAAATCGCAATGAGCAGTTCTTC
CASSWAGNRNEQFF
>NA|TRBJ1-2|NA|TRBV5-5
TGTGCCAGCAGCTTGAAGGGGTTTAAGGTGCGCGGCTACACCTTC
CASSLKGFKVRGYTF
>TRBD2|TRBJ2-1|NA|TRBV27
TGTGCCAGCAGTTTATCCAGCGGGAGCTCCTACAATGAGCAGTTCTTC
CASSLSSGSSYNEQFF
>NA|TRBJ2-5|NA|TRBV5-4
TGTGCCAGCAGCTTCCGACTCCTCCAAGGCCAAGAGACCCAGTACTTC
CASSFRLLQGQETQYF
>TRBD2|TRBJ2-7|NA|TRBV5-4
TGTGCCAGCAGCTATCGAGGACTAGCGGGAGGGCCTTATTCGTACGAGCAGTACTTC
CASSYRGLAGGPYSYEQYF
>NA|TRBJ2-3|NA|TRBV9
TGTGCCAGCAGCAACCCTATCCGGCGGGCCGAAGGCAGCACAGATACGCAGTATTTT
CASSNPIRRAEGSTDTQYF
>NA|TRBJ1-3|NA|TRBV5-1
TGCGCCAGCAGCCGAACCGGGAGGGAAACCGGAAACACCATATATTTT
CASSRTGRETGNTIYF
>NA|TRBJ2-2|few|TRBV7-9
TGTGCCAGCAGCTCCTCCGGGACAACGAACACCGGGGAGCTGTTTTTT
CASSSSGTTNTGELFF
>NA|TRBJ2-1|once|TRBV14
TGTGCCAGCAGCCAAGATTTTATAGTACGGGACAATGAGCAGTTCTTC
CASSQDFIVRDNEQFF
>NA|TRBJ2-5|NA|TRBV14
TGTGCCAGCAGCCAAGAAGCAGGCAGCCTCTTTCAAGAGACCCAGTACTTC
CASSQEAGSLFQETQYF
>TRBD1|TRBJ1-2|large|TRBV2
TGTGCCAGCAGGGGGGACAGGGAAGGCGGCTACACCTTC
CASRGDREGGYTF
>NA|TRBJ2-5|NA|TRBV29-1
TGCAGCGCCGAAGAAAGGTCCGCGACCCAGTACTTC
CSAEERSATQYF
>NA|TRBJ2-4|NA|TRBV27
TGTGCCAGCAGTTCGTCAGGGGCGGCCAAAAACATTCAGTACTTC
CASSSSGAAKNIQYF
>NA|TRBJ2-1|NA|TRBV11-2
TGTGCCAGCAGCCTAAAGAGGGATTTCTACAATGAGCAGTTCTTC
CASSLKRDFYNEQFF
>NA|TRBJ1-2|NA|TRBV7-2
TGTGCCAGCAGCTCGAGCCCGGTGGGCTATGGCTACACCTTC
CASSSSPVGYGYTF
>NA|TRBJ2-7|NA|TRBV15
TGTGCCACCAGCGGGAGCTGGGCGGGAGAGCAGTACTTC
CATSGSWAGEQYF
>NA|TRBJ2-3|once|TRBV9
TGTGCCAGCAGCGCCTTCCCGGATACGCAGTATTTT
CASSAFPDTQYF
>NA|TRBJ1-1|NA|TRBV5-4
TGTGCCAGCAACCCTGGGAGCATGAACACTGAAGCTTTCTTT
CASNPGSMNTEAFF
>NA|TRBJ1-1|NA|TRBV10-2
TGCGCCAGCAGTCCTGGTGTCGAAAACACTGAAGCTTTCTTT
CASSPGVENTEAFF
>NA|TRBJ2-1|few|TRBV27
TGTGCCAGCTGCCCCTTAACTACGAGCTCCTACAATGAGCAGTTCTTC
CASCPLTTSSYNEQFF
>NA|TRBJ2-3|NA|TRBV5-8
TGTGCCAGCAACGGATTCGCGACAGGCGACAGCACAGATACGCAGTATTTT
CASNGFATGDSTDTQYF
>NA|TRBJ1-3|medium-sized|TRBV7-9
TGTGCCAGCAGCTCGTGGGACCCCCATAGAGGAAACACCATATATTTT
CASSSWDPHRGNTIYF
>NA|TRBJ1-4|NA|TRBV5-6
TGTGCCAGCAGTCCGGCCGCGGGGTTTAATGAAAAACTGTTTTTT
CASSPAAGFNEKLFF
>TRBD2|TRBJ2-3|NA|TRBV13
TGTGCCAGCAGCTTAGGAGGGGGAGGTGGACTAGCGGTCACAGATACGCAGTATTTT
CASSLGGGGGLAVTDTQYF
>NA|TRBJ1-6|medium-sized|TRBV11-3
TGTGCCAGCAGCTTATCCCCAACCGGGGGTTCACCCCTCCACTTT
CASSLSPTGGSPLHF
>NA|TRBJ1-2|NA|TRBV11-3
TGTGCCAGCAGCTTAGCCAACACAGGGTCTGGGTATGGCTACACCTTC
CASSLANTGSGYGYTF
>TRBD1|TRBJ1-1|few|TRBV5-1
TGCGCCAGCAGCCCCTGGACAGGGGACGGCACTGAAGCTTTCTTT
CASSPWTGDGTEAFF
>NA|TRBJ2-7|NA|TRBV7-9
TGTGCCAGCAGCCCCGGGACCTACGAGCAGTACTTC
CASSPGTYEQYF
>NA|TRBJ1-2|NA|TRBV6-6
TGTGCCAGCAGTACCCCAGGGGCTCTGATCTATGGCTACACCTTC
CASSTPGALIYGYTF
>NA|TRBJ2-2|NA|TRBV19
TGTGCCAGTAGTCACGAGGGGTATTATACCGGGGAGCTGTTTTTT
CASSHEGYYTGELFF
>NA|TRBJ2-7|NA|TRBV27
TGTGCCAGCAGTTTACAGGGGCTCTACGAGCAGTACTTC
CASSLQGLYEQYF
>TRBD2|TRBJ2-1|NA|TRBV27
TGTGCCAGCAGTTTCACTAGCGGATACTACAATGAGCAGTTCTTC
CASSFTSGYYNEQFF
>NA|TRBJ1-5|NA|TRBV27
TGTGCCAGCAGTACAGGAAACCAGCCCCAGCATTTT
CASSTGNQPQHF
>NA|TRBJ1-3|NA|TRBV7-6
TGTGCCACCAGGGATTTGTTTTATGGAAACACCATATATTTT
CATRDLFYGNTIYF
>TRBD1|TRBJ1-1|NA|TRBV19
TGTGCCAGTATCATGCTCGGGACAGGGGAGAAAGCTTTCTTT
CASIMLGTGEKAFF
>NA|TRBJ2-7|once|TRBV7-9
TGTGCCAGCAGCTTGGCCTTCGTCGGCCGGACCTACGAGCAGTACTTC
CASSLAFVGRTYEQYF
>NA|TRBJ1-2|NA|TRBV21-1
TGTGCCAGCAGCAAAGGGCCTGGGAAGCAGACTAACTATGGCTACACCTTC
CASSKGPGKQTNYGYTF
>NA|TRBJ2-3|NA|TRBV5-1
TGCGCCAGCAGCTTGGAACTGCCCACAGATACGCAGTATTTT
CASSLELPTDTQYF
>TRBD2|TRBJ2-2|NA|TRBV5-1
TGCGCCAGCAGCTTGGCAGCGGGAGGTCCCGGGGAGCTGTTTTTT
CASSLAAGGPGELFF
>NA|TRBJ2-5|once|TRBV28
TGTGCCAGCAGTTTTCCACCCCCGGGCACGGCCACCTTGAGAGAGACCCAGTACTTC
CASSFPPPGTATLRETQYF